This section outlines one TCR beta chain sequence together with its context. No antigen is known for it. Some clones are missing from TCRdb's copy, which holds only in-frame ones; the method was immunoSEQ multiplex PCR. In the table there are about 3,100 clones, approximately 86% of which are singletons. Time point in this sample: neoterminal ileum biopsy at postoperative endoscopy, about 6 months after surgery. This specimen belongs to a study of T cell repertoires in ileal Crohn's disease. Findings and limits, study-wide: Sorted CD8 T cells held more high-frequency clones than CD4. Clonality above 26.8% at surgery always came with endoscopic recurrence.

The CDR3 contains 14 residues. Germline V gene sequence: CDR1 MNHEY, CDR2 SVGAGI. The ends were cut back, 5 bases at V and 2 bases at J, with 10 bases in the middle. The genes are TRBV6-5 and TRBJ1-3; no clear D gene. The clonotype was recovered from an adult with Crohn's disease. Sequencing used ileal tissue. The CDR3 protein is CASSEVVPGNTIYF. The DNA of the CDR3 is TGTGCCAGCAGTGAGGTAGTCCCTGGAAACACCATATATTTT.